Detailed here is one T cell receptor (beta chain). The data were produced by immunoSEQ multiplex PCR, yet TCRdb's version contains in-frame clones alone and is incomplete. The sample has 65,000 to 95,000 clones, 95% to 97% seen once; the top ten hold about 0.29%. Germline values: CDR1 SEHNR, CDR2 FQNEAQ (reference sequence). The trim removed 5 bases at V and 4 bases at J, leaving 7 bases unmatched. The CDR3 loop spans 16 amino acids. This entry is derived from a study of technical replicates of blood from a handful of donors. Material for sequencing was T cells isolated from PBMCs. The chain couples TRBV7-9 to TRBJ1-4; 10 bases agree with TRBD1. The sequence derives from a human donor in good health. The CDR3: CASSAGDRGNNEKLFF. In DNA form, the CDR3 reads TGTGCCAGCAGCGCAGGGGACAGGGGCAATAATGAAAAACTGTTTTTT.